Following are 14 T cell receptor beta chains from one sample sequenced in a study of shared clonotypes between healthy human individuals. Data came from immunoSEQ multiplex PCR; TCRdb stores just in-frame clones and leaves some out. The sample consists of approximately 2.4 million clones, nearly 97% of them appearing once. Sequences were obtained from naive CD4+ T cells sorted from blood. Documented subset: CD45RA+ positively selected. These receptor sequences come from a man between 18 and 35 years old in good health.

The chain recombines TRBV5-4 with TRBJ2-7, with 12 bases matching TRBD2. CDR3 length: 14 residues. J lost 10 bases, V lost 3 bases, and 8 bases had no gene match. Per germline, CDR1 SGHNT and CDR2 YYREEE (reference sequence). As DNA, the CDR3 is TGTGCCAGCAGCTGGGATAAGACTAGCGGGAGCCAGTACTTC. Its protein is CASSWDKTSGSQYF.

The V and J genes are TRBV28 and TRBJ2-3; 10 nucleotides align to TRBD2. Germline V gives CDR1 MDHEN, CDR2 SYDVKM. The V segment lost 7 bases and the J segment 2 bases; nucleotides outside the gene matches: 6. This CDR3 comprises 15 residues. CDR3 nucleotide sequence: TGTGCCAGCACCATAGCGGGAGGACACACAGATACGCAGTATTTT. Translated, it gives CASTIAGGHTDTQYF.

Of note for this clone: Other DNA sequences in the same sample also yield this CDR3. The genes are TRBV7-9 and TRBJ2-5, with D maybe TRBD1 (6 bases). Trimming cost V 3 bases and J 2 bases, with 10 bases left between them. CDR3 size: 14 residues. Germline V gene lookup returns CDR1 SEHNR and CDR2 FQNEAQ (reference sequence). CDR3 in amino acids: CASSFRTEQETQYF. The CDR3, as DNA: TGTGCCAGCAGCTTCCGGACAGAACAAGAGACCCAGTACTTC.

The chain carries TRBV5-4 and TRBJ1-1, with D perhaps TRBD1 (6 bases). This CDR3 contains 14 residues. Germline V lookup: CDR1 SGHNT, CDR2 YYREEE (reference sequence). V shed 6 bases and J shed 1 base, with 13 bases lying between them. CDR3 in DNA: TGTGCCAGCAACTTTCAGGACAGGAACACTGAAGCTTTCTTT. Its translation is CASNFQDRNTEAFF.

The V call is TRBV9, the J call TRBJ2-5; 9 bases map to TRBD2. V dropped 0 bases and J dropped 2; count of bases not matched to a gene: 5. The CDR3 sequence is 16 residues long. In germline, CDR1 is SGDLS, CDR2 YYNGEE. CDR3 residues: CASSVVGGGVQETQYF. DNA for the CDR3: TGTGCCAGCAGCGTAGTTGGCGGGGGGGTTCAAGAGACCCAGTACTTC.

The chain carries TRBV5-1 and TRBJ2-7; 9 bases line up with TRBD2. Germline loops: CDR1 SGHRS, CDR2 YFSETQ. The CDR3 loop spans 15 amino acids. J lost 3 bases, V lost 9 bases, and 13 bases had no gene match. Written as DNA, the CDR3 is TGCGCCACCTCCCGCGGGGCTAGCGGGATCTACGAGCAGTACTTC. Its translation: CATSRGASGIYEQYF.

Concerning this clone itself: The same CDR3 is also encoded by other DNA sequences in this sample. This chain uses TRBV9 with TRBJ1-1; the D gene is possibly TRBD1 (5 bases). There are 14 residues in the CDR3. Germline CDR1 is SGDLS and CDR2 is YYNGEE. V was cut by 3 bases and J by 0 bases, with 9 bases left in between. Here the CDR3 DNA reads TGTGCCAGCAGCGGCGGACACCTGAACACTGAAGCTTTCTTT. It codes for CASSGGHLNTEAFF.

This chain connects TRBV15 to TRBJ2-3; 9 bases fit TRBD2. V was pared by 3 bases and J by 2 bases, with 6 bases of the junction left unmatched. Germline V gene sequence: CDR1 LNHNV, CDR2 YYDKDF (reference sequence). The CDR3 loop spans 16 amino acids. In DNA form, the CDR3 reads TGTGCCACCAGCAGGCGCGCGGGAGGGTTCACAGATACGCAGTATTTT. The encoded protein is CATSRRAGGFTDTQYF.

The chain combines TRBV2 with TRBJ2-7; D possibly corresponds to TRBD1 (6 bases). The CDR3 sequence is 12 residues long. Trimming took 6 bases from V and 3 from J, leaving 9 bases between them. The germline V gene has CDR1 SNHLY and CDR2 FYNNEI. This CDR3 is CASRAQGYEQYF. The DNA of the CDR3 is TGTGCCAGCAGGGCACAGGGCTACGAGCAGTACTTC.

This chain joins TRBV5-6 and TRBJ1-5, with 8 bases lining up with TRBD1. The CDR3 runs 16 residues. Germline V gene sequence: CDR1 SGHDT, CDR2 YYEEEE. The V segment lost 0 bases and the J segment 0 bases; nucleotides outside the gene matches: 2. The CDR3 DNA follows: TGTGCCAGCAGCTTGGGGACAGGGCTTAGCAATCAGCCCCAGCATTTT. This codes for CASSLGTGLSNQPQHF.

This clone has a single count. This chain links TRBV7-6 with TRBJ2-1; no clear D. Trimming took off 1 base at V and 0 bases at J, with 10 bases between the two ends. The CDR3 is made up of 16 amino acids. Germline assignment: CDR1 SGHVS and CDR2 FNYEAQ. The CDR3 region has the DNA TGTGCCAGCAGCTTAGGGCAGGTTAGCTCCTACAATGAGCAGTTCTTC. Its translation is CASSLGQVSSYNEQFF.

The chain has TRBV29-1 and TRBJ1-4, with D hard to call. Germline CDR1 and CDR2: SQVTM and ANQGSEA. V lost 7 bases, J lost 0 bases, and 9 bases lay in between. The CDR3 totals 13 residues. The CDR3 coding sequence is TGCAGCGCTCGAGATGCAACTAATGAAAAACTGTTTTTT. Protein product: CSARDATNEKLFF.

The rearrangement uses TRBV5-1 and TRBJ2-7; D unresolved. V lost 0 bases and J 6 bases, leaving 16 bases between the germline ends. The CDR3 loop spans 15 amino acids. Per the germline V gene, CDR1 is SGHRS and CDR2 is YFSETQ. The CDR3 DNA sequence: TGCGCCAGCAGCTTGGGAGACAATCCCCTCGGCGAGCAGTACTTC. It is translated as CASSLGDNPLGEQYF.

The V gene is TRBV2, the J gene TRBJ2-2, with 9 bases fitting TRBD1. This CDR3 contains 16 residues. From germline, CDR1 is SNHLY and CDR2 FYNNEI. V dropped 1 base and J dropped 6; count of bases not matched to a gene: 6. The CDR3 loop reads CASSEGGGQGAGELFF. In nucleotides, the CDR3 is TGTGCCAGCAGTGAAGGCGGGGGACAGGGAGCCGGGGAGCTGTTTTTT.